The clone carrying this TCR beta chain was counted many times. There were no patients who had received any treatment before thyroid surgery. In the authors' methods: Construction of a distant-metastasis classifier for papillary thyroid cancer relied on CDR3 differences across clinicopathological groups. TCRdb re-called clones via MiXCR from the PCR reads. What appears here as the V and J calls and clone size reflects TCRdb's work, not the paper's. The table shows 8,500 to 13,000 clones, with less than 15% occurring only once. The data originate from a study of metastatic and nonmetastatic thyroid tumors. CDR1 and CDR2 from the germline V gene are KGHSH and LQKENI. Trimming took 0 bases from V and 5 from J; bases not matched to a gene: 5. CDR3 length equals 15 residues.

Sequencing was carried out using blood. This sequence was found in a female donor with papillary thyroid cancer or a benign thyroid nodule (not recorded which). Some clones in this sample may be carry-over from other donors' samples. The genes are TRBV18 and TRBJ2-3, with 7 bases aligning to TRBD2. The CDR3: CASSPPRGEKDTQYF. The DNA for the CDR3 is TGTGCCAGCTCACCACCCCGGGGGGAAAAAGATACGCAGTATTTT.